Listed below are T cell receptor beta chains from one sample, sequenced in a study of blood T cell repertoires in COVID-19. Measured with immunoSEQ multiplex PCR; TCRdb has only the in-frame clones, and not every one. This sample has 200,000 to 250,000 clones, with 83% found just once. Material for sequencing was peripheral blood. The receptors were gathered from a woman under 40 with COVID-19, enrolled during active disease. CDR3s include the opening cysteine and the closing phenylalanine or tryptophan. The D gene is left open where the match is weak. Size is stated for part of the rows, as once, few or many counts, or as a class when the clone is expanded.

abundance,d_gene,v_gene,j_gene,CDR3nt,CDR3aa
-,-,TRBV6-5,TRBJ2-2,TGTGCCAGCAGTTACTCCGGCGGGGAGCTGTTTTTT,CASSYSGGELFF
-,TRBD2,TRBV6-5,TRBJ2-1,TGTGCCAGCAGACCACTAGCGGGAGCATTCAATGAGCAGTTCTTC,CASRPLAGAFNEQFF
few,TRBD1,TRBV4-2,TRBJ1-4,TGTGCCAGCAGCCAAGACCCGGGACAGGGTGCTGAAAAACTGTTTTTT,CASSQDPGQGAEKLFF
-,-,TRBV7-7,TRBJ2-6,TGTGCCAGCAGCTTAGGTCGCTCTGGGGCCAACGTCCTGACTTTC,CASSLGRSGANVLTF
-,TRBD1,TRBV12-3/TRBV12-4,TRBJ1-1,TGTGCCAGCAGTTTAAAAGGACAGGTTGAAGCTTTCTTT,CASSLKGQVEAFF
-,-,TRBV27,TRBJ1-5,TGTGCCAGCAGTTTATCCCGACAGGGCAATCAGCCCCAGCATTTT,CASSLSRQGNQPQHF
-,TRBD2,TRBV27,TRBJ2-3,TGTGCCAGCAGTTCCCCGCAGCGGGAGGGCACAGATACGCAGTATTTT,CASSSPQREGTDTQYF
-,-,TRBV3-1/TRBV3-2,TRBJ2-7,TGTGCCAGCAGCCCGGGGAGGGGGGGGCACGGCGAGCAGTACTTC,CASSPGRGGHGEQYF
-,TRBD1,TRBV29-1,TRBJ2-7,TGCAGCGGGCAAGCCGGGACAGGGCCCGAGCAGTACTTC,CSGQAGTGPEQYF
-,-,TRBV10-2,TRBJ2-1,TGCGCCAGCAGGGAGTCCGGGACTTCCTACAATGAGCAGTTCTTC,CASRESGTSYNEQFF
-,-,TRBV2,TRBJ1-2,TGTGCCAGCAGGACCCAACAGAGATCCTATGGCTACACCTTC,CASRTQQRSYGYTF
-,-,TRBV3-1/TRBV3-2,TRBJ2-6,TGTGCCAGCAGCCAAGGCCTAGCTTCTGGGGCCAACGTCCTGACTTTC,CASSQGLASGANVLTF
-,-,TRBV12-5,TRBJ2-3,TGTGCTAGTGGCTCTAACACAGGGACCGCAGATACGCAGTATTTT,CASGSNTGTADTQYF
-,TRBD1,TRBV24-1,TRBJ2-1,TGTGCCACCAGCCGCACAGGGGGTGTAAATGAGCAGTTCTTC,CATSRTGGVNEQFF
-,-,TRBV2,TRBJ2-1,TGTGCCAGCAGTGAGATTGGGGGGATTTACAATGAGCAGTTCTTC,CASSEIGGIYNEQFF
-,TRBD1,TRBV6-5,TRBJ2-7,TGTGCCAGCCGACGGGGGACAGGGGGATCCTACGAGCAGTACTTC,CASRRGTGGSYEQYF
-,-,TRBV9,TRBJ1-6,TGTGCCAGCAGCGTAGGGGCAGGGGAAAGATCACCCCTCCACTTT,CASSVGAGERSPLHF
-,-,TRBV7-2,TRBJ1-2,TGTGCCAGCAGCCTCGGGGTCAGTTATGGCTACACCTTC,CASSLGVSYGYTF
-,-,TRBV4-1,TRBJ1-3,TGCGCCAGCAGCCTGGACAGAAACTCTGGAAACACCATATATTTT,CASSLDRNSGNTIYF
-,TRBD1,TRBV12-3/TRBV12-4,TRBJ2-2,TGTGCCGGGGACAGCAACACCGGGGAGCTGTTTTTT,CAGDSNTGELFF
-,TRBD2,TRBV5-4,TRBJ2-7,TGTGCCAGCAGCCCCGGACTAGCGGGAGAGCAGTACTTC,CASSPGLAGEQYF
-,-,TRBV29-1,TRBJ1-1,TGCAGCGTTTCGGTGGGAGGTGAAGCTTTCTTT,CSVSVGGEAFF
-,TRBD1,TRBV6-6,TRBJ2-7,TGTGCCACCGGGACAGGGCTCTACGAGCAGTACTTC,CATGTGLYEQYF
-,TRBD1,TRBV6-1,TRBJ2-7,TGTGCCAGCAGTGAAGTGATCAGGGGGAACGAGCAGTACTTC,CASSEVIRGNEQYF
-,TRBD2,TRBV9,TRBJ2-3,TGTGCCAGCAAGCGGGGTAGCACAGATACGCAGTATTTT,CASKRGSTDTQYF
-,TRBD1,TRBV6-6,TRBJ2-1,TGTGCCAGCAGTCCCAAAGACAGGGGGACCTACAATGAGCAGTTCTTC,CASSPKDRGTYNEQFF
-,TRBD1,TRBV19,TRBJ1-1,TGTGCCAGTAGTATAGGCGGGACAGGGAGGAACACTGAAGCTTTCTTT,CASSIGGTGRNTEAFF
-,TRBD1,TRBV19,TRBJ1-5,TGTGCCAGTAGTATCATCGGACAGGGATCTCAGCCCCAGCATTTT,CASSIIGQGSQPQHF
-,TRBD1,TRBV28,TRBJ2-7,TGTGCCAGCAGTTCCGCCGGGACAGGGGCCGAGCAGTACTTC,CASSSAGTGAEQYF
-,-,TRBV27,TRBJ2-2,TGTGCCAGCTCAGTCATTGTAACCGGGGAGCTGTTTTTT,CASSVIVTGELFF
-,TRBD1,TRBV6-2/TRBV6-3,TRBJ1-1,TGTGCCAGCAGTTCCTTACAGGGGCCGACCCAGAACACTGAAGCTTTCTTT,CASSSLQGPTQNTEAFF
-,-,TRBV19,TRBJ2-1,TGTGCCAGTAGTATTTATAAAGGAGCCGAGAATGAGCAGTTCTTC,CASSIYKGAENEQFF
-,-,TRBV9,TRBJ1-6,TGTGCCAGCAGCGACGGGGCCTATAATTCACCCCTCCACTTT,CASSDGAYNSPLHF
few,-,TRBV20-1,TRBJ2-1,TGCAGTGCTAGGGACTCCCATGAGCAGTTCTTC,CSARDSHEQFF
-,TRBD1,TRBV6-5,TRBJ1-5,TGTGCCAGCAGTTTCGGGACAGGGGATCAGCCCCAGCATTTT,CASSFGTGDQPQHF
-,TRBD1,TRBV30,TRBJ2-5,TGTGCCTGGAGTGGACAGGGTATGGGATATATGGGAGAGACCCAGTACTTC,CAWSGQGMGYMGETQYF
-,-,TRBV7-2,TRBJ1-1,TGTGCCAGCAGCCAAGACAGAACCTTTGAAGCTTTCTTT,CASSQDRTFEAFF
-,TRBD1,TRBV6-4,TRBJ2-7,TGTGCCAGCAGTCGCCCGGACAGGCACCACGAGCAGTACTTC,CASSRPDRHHEQYF
-,TRBD1,TRBV4-2,TRBJ2-1,TGTGCCAGCAGCCAAGATTTCCGGACAGGGAACTTCGGCAATGAGCAGTTCTTC,CASSQDFRTGNFGNEQFF
-,TRBD1,TRBV27,TRBJ2-1,TGTGCCAGCAGTTCCAGGACAGGGGGCGAGTACAATGAGCAGTTCTTC,CASSSRTGGEYNEQFF
once,TRBD1,TRBV19,TRBJ1-4,TGTGCCAGTATCCAGACAGGGATCGGCGAAAAACTGTTTTTT,CASIQTGIGEKLFF
-,-,TRBV29-1,TRBJ2-2,TGCAGCGTTGAAGGAGTGGGAGGGGGCACCGGGGAGCTGTTTTTT,CSVEGVGGGTGELFF
-,-,TRBV19,TRBJ2-1,TGTGCCAGCCGACAGGTATCCTGGAGCTCCTACAATGAGCAGTTCTTC,CASRQVSWSSYNEQFF
-,TRBD1,TRBV29-1,TRBJ2-1,TGCAGCGTTGCCCGGGACAGGGGATATGAGCAGTTCTTC,CSVARDRGYEQFF
-,-,TRBV5-6,TRBJ2-1,TGTGCCAGCAGCTTGGGTGGCCTCTCGCCTGTAAATGAGCAGTTCTTC,CASSLGGLSPVNEQFF
once,TRBD1,TRBV6-5,TRBJ1-1,TGTGCCAGCAGACAGACAGGGGCGAACACTGAAGCTTTCTTT,CASRQTGANTEAFF
-,-,TRBV4-3,TRBJ2-2,TGCGCCAGCAGCCAAGGGGACTACAGGGCCGGGGAGCTGTTTTTT,CASSQGDYRAGELFF
-,TRBD1,TRBV19,TRBJ1-3,TGTGCCAGGACAGGGGAAGATTCTAATAACACCATATATTTT,CARTGEDSNNTIYF
-,TRBD2,TRBV10-3,TRBJ2-7,TGTGCCATCAGTGAGTTTAGCGGGAGACTTCAATCCTCCGAGCAGTACTTC,CAISEFSGRLQSSEQYF
-,-,TRBV9,TRBJ2-5,TGTGCCAGCAGCGTAGACCCGGGGGAAGAGACCCAGTACTTC,CASSVDPGEETQYF
-,TRBD1,TRBV13,TRBJ1-2,TGTGCCAGCAGCTTAGGGGACAGGGCCCTCTATGGCTACACCTTC,CASSLGDRALYGYTF
-,TRBD1,TRBV6-2/TRBV6-3,TRBJ2-7,TGTGCCAGCAGTACCGGGACAGGGGGCGTCAGGATCCTCTACGAGCAGTACTTC,CASSTGTGGVRILYEQYF
-,-,TRBV3-1/TRBV3-2,TRBJ2-4,TGTGCCAGCAGCCAAGACTCCCCAGGAGGGTCCGGAGCCAAAAACATTCAGTACTTC,CASSQDSPGGSGAKNIQYF
many,-,TRBV19,TRBJ1-5,TGTGCCAGTAGCCCTCTTACAGGGAACCAGCCCCAGCATTTT,CASSPLTGNQPQHF
few,-,TRBV28,TRBJ1-2,TGTGCCAGCAGTCTGAGAGTGGCGGCTTATGGCTACACCTTC,CASSLRVAAYGYTF